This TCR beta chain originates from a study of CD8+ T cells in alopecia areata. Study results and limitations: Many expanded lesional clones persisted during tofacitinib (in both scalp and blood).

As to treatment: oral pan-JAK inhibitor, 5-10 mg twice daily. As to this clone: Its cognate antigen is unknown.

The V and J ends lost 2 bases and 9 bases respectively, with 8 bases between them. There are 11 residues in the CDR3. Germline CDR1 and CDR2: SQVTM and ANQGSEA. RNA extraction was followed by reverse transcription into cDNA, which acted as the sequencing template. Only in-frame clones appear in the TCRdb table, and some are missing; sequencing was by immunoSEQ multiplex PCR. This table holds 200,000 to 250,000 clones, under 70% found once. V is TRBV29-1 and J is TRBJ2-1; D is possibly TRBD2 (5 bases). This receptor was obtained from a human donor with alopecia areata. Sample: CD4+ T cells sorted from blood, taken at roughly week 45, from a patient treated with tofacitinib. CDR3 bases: TGCAGCGTTGAAAGGGCGGGTGAGCAGTTCTTC. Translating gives CSVERAGEQFF.